This T cell receptor (beta chain) comes out of a study of OX40 agonist ivuxolimab in advanced cancers. Study-wide background: Treatment of patients was with ivuxolimab, an agonistic anti-OX40 (CD134) antibody. All patients had ivuxolimab intravenously every 2 weeks at 0.01 to 10 mg/kg.

Sequenced by immunoSEQ multiplex PCR; TCRdb stores in-frame clones only, minus some. The sample lists more than 65,000 clones; about 85% were seen once. At cycle 4 day 1, cycle 7 day 1, and baseline, blood was sampled. Germline assignment: CDR1 GTSNPN and CDR2 SVGIG (reference sequence). With V trimmed by 3 bases and J by 6 bases, 3 bases remained unmatched. The CDR3 loop spans 13 amino acids. This chain connects TRBV30 to TRBJ2-2; 8 bases align to TRBD1. The source is an adult with an advanced solid tumor such as melanoma, head and neck, liver or kidney cancer. The sample here was CD4+ or CD8+ T cells sorted from blood, taken in a trial of the OX40 agonist ivuxolimab. The CDR3 region is CAWRGGQAGELFF. The CDR3 DNA reads as TGTGCCTGGAGAGGGGGACAGGCCGGGGAGCTGTTTTTT. Together with reference TRBV30 and TRBJ2-2, the CDR3 gives the full variable domain: SQTIHQWPATLVQPVGSPLSLECTVEGTSNPNLYWYRQAAGRGLQLLFYSVGIGQISSEVPQNLSASRPQDRQFILSSKKLLLSDSGFYLCAWRGGQAGELFFGEGSRLTVL.